The entry below gives a single T cell receptor (beta chain) sequence along with its context. Only Caucasian adults living in Nashville, Tennessee served as donors. This sample stems from a study of shared clonotypes between healthy human individuals. Here immunoSEQ multiplex PCR was the method, and the copy in TCRdb shows in-frame clones only, minus some. Altogether approximately 2.1 million clones are present, about 92% being singletons, with the ten largest covering 0.39%. CDR3 length equals 15 residues. The V gene lost 3 bases and the J gene lost 2 bases, with 11 bases spanning the gap. CDR1 is MDHEN and CDR2 is SYDVKM in the germline V gene.

The sequencing input was naive CD4+ T cells from PBMCs. The sample's subset: CD45RA+ positively selected. The origin of this receptor is a man between 18 and 29 years old in good health. Some clones in this sample may be carry-over from other donors' samples. The chain recombines TRBV28 with TRBJ1-5; a weak D match, TRBD1 (5 bases). For the CDR3, the DNA is TGTGCCAGCAGTTTGTCGGACATTGGCAATCAGCCCCAGCATTTT. Amino acid sequence: CASSLSDIGNQPQHF.